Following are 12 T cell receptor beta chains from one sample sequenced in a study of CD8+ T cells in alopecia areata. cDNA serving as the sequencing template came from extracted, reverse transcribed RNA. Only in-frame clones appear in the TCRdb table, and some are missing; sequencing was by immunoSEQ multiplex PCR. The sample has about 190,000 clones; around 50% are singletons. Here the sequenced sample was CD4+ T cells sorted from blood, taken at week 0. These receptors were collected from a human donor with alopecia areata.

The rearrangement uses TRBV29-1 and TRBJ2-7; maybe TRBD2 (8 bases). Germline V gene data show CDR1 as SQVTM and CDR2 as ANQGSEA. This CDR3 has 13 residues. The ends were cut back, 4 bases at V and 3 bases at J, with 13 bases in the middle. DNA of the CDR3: TGCAGCGTTGCCGGGAGGGGGCTCTACGAGCAGTACTTC. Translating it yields CSVAGRGLYEQYF.

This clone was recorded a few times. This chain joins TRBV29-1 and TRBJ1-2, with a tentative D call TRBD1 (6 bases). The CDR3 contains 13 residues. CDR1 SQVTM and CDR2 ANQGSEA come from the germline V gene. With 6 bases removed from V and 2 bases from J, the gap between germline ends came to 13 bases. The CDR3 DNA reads TGCAGCGTCGGGACATTACTCAACTATGGCTACACCTTC. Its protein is CSVGTLLNYGYTF.

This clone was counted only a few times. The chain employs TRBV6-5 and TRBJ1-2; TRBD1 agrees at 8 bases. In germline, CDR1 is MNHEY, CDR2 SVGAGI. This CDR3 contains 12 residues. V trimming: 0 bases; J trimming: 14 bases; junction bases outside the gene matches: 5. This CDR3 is CASSYSARGLTF. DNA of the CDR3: TGTGCCAGCAGTTACTCAGCCAGGGGGCTTACCTTC.

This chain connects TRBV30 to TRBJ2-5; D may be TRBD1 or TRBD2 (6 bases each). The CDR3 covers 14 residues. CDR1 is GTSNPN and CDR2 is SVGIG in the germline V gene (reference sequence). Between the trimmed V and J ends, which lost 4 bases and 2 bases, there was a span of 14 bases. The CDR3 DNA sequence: TGTGCCTGGAATACGGGGGCCTTTCAAGAGACCCAGTACTTC. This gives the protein CAWNTGAFQETQYF.

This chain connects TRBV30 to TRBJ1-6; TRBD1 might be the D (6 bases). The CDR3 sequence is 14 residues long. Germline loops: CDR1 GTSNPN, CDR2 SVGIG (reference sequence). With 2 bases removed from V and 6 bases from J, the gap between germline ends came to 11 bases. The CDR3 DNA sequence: TGTGCCTGGAGTCCCTACAGGGCTAATTCACCCCTCCACTTT. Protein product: CAWSPYRANSPLHF.

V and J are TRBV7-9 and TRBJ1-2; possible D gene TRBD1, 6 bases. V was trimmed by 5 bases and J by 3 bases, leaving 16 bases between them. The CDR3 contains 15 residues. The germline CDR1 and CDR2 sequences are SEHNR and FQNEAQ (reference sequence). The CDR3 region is CASSRKGGTYYGYTF. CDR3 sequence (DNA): TGTGCCAGCAGCCGCAAGGGGGGTACATACTATGGCTACACCTTC.

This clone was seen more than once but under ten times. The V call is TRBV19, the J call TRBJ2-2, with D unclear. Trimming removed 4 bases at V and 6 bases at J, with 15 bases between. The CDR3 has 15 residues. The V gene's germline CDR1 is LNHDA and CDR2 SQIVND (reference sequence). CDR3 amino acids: CASSTTRRAPGELFF. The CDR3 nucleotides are TGTGCCAGTAGTACAACACGTAGGGCCCCCGGGGAGCTGTTTTTT.

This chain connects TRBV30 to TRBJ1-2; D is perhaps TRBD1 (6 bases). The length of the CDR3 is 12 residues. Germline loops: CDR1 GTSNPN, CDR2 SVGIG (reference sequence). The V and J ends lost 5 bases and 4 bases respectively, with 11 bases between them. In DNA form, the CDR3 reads TGTGCCTGGGGCAACAGGGTCTATGGCTACACCTTC. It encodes CAWGNRVYGYTF. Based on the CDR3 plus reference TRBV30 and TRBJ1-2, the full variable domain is SQTIHQWPATLVQPVGSPLSLECTVEGTSNPNLYWYRQAAGRGLQLLFYSVGIGQISSEVPQNLSASRPQDRQFILSSKKLLLSDSGFYLCAWGNRVYGYTFGSGTRLTVV.

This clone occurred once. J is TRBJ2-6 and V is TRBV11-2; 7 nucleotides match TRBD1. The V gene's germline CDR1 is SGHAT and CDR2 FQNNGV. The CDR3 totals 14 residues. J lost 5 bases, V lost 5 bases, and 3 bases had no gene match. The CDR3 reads CASSMGQRANVLTF. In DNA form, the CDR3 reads TGTGCCAGCAGCATGGGACAGAGGGCCAACGTCCTGACTTTC.

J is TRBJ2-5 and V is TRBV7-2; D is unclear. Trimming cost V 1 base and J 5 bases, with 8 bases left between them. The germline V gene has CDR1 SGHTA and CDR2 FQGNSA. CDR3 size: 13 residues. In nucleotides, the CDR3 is TGTGCCAGCAGCTTAGGCCCTGGGGAGACCCAGTACTTC. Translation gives CASSLGPGETQYF. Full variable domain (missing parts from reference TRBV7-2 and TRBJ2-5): GAGVSQSPSNKVTEKGKDVELRCDPISGHTALYWYRQSLGQGLEFLIYFQGNSAPDKSGLPSDRFSAERTGGSVSTLTIQRTQQEDSAVYLCASSLGPGETQYFGPGTRLLVL.

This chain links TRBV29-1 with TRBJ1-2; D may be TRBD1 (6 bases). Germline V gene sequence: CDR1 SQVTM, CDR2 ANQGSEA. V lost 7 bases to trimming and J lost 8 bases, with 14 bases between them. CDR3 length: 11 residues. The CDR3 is CSAQGVEGYTF. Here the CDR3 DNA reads TGCAGCGCACAGGGAGTCGAAGGCTACACCTTC. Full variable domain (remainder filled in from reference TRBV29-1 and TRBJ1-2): SAVISQKPSRDICQRGTSLTIQCQVDSQVTMMFWYRQQPGQSLTLIATANQGSEATYESGFVIDKFPISRPNLTFSTLTVSNMSPEDSSIYLCSAQGVEGYTFGSGTRLTVV.

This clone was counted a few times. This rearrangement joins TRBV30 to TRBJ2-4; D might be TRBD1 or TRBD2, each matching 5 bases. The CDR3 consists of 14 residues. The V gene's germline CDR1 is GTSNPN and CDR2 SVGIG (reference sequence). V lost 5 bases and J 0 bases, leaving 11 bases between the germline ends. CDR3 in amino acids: CAWVPGLAKNIQYF. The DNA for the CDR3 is TGTGCCTGGGTTCCGGGGCTAGCCAAAAACATTCAGTACTTC. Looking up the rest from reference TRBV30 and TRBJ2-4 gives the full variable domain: SQTIHQWPATLVQPVGSPLSLECTVEGTSNPNLYWYRQAAGRGLQLLFYSVGIGQISSEVPQNLSASRPQDRQFILSSKKLLLSDSGFYLCAWVPGLAKNIQYFGAGTRLSVL.